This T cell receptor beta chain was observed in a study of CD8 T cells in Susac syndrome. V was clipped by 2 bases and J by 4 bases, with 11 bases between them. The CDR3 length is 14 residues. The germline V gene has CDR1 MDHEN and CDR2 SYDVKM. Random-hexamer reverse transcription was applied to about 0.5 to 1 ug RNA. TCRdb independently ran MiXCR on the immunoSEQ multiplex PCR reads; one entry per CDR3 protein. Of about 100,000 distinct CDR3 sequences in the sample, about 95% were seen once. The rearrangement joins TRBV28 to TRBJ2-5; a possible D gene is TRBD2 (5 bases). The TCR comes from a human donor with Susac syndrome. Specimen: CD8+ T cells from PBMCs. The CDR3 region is CASSLGLAGETQYF. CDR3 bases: TGTGCCAGCAGTTTAGGCCTCGCGGGAGAGACCCAGTACTTC.